These 16 T cell receptor beta chains share one sample of origin, sequenced in a study of cytomegalovirus exposure and HLA in healthy donors. The PCR ran on 60 Vbeta and 13 Jbeta primers. Produced via immunoSEQ multiplex PCR; TCRdb's table is partial and in-frame only. The repertoire holds some 190,000 clones, with over 65% as singletons. The source material was PBMCs. These receptor sequences come from a man between 40 and 49 years old in good health and CMV-seropositive.

This chain connects TRBV18 to TRBJ2-5, with D possibly being TRBD2 (5 bases). The CDR3 sequence is 13 residues long. The V and J ends lost 2 bases and 11 bases respectively, with 15 bases between them. Germline V CDR1 and CDR2: KGHSH, LQKENI. The CDR3 nucleotides read TGTGCCAGCTCACCAGGGGTAGTAAGGGAGCAGTACTTC. Translated: CASSPGVVREQYF.

This clone was detected only once. The chain links TRBV29-1 to TRBJ2-5; D may be TRBD2 (6 bases). The CDR3 consists of 15 residues. The V end was cut by 6 bases, the J end by 5 bases, with 22 bases between. Germline V gene sequence: CDR1 SQVTM, CDR2 ANQGSEA. The CDR3 region has the DNA TGCAGCGTGGGGGGAACAAAGGGTACAAGGGAGACCCAGTACTTC. Amino acids: CSVGGTKGTRETQYF.

The genes are TRBV2 and TRBJ1-5; 8 positions match TRBD1. CDR3 length: 14 residues. Germline loops: CDR1 SNHLY, CDR2 FYNNEI. With V trimmed by 4 bases and J by 5 bases, 4 bases remained unmatched. CDR3 nucleotides: TGTGCCAGCAGTGTGAGGACAGGGCATCAGCCCCAGCATTTT. This gives the protein CASSVRTGHQPQHF.

A single count supports this clone. The chain employs TRBV6-1 and TRBJ2-5; 8 nucleotides line up with TRBD1. The CDR3 totals 12 residues. Germline V gene sequence: CDR1 MNHNS, CDR2 SASEGT. The V gene end was trimmed by 6 bases and the J gene end by 5 bases; junction bases not matched to a gene: 2. The DNA of the CDR3 is TGTGCCAGCAGCGACAGGGGTGAGACCCAGTACTTC. Its protein product is CASSDRGETQYF.

This clone was observed a single time. CDR3 DNA sequence: TGTGCCAGCAGCTTGGTAGGCAGGACTAACTATGGCTACACCTTC. It codes for CASSLVGRTNYGYTF. The chain joins TRBV5-6 to TRBJ1-2; D not resolved. The CDR3 is made up of 15 amino acids. The V end lost 0 bases, the J end lost 0 bases, and 9 bases lay between the germline ends. The germline V gene encodes CDR1 SGHDT and CDR2 YYEEEE.

V usage is TRBV29-1 and J usage is TRBJ2-7; TRBD2 matches at 11 bases. Trimming took 7 bases from V and 7 from J; bases not matched to a gene: 9. This CDR3 has 13 amino acids. From germline, CDR1 is SQVTM and CDR2 ANQGSEA. CDR3 in DNA: TGCAGCGCCTCCGGGACTAGCGGAGATGAGCAGTACTTC. It codes for CSASGTSGDEQYF.

The chain joins TRBV7-8 to TRBJ2-3, with D tentatively TRBD2 (5 bases). From germline, CDR1 is SGHVS and CDR2 FQNEAQ. This CDR3 contains 14 residues. Trimming left V 4 bases short and J 1 base short, with 9 bases between. CDR3 loop: CASSSEGGTDTQYF. CDR3 coding DNA: TGTGCCAGCAGCTCAGAGGGAGGCACAGATACGCAGTATTTT. The full variable domain, with the rest looked up from reference TRBV7-8 and TRBJ2-3, is GAGVSQSPRYKVAKRGQDVALRCDPISGHVSLFWYQQALGQGPEFLTYFQNEAQLDKSGLPSDRFFAERPEGSVSTLKIQRTQQEDSAVYLCASSSEGGTDTQYFGPGTRLTVL.

This clone showed up just a few times. The V call is TRBV6-5, the J call TRBJ1-1; D is unresolved. V was clipped by 8 bases and J by 0 bases, with 10 bases between them. The V gene's germline CDR1 is MNHEY and CDR2 SVGAGI. The CDR3 totals 13 residues. The chain's CDR3 is CASCSRVNTEAFF. The DNA of the CDR3 is TGTGCCAGCTGCTCTCGGGTGAACACTGAAGCTTTCTTT.

The chain has TRBV5-4 and TRBJ2-5; TRBD2 is a possible D gene (7 bases). Trimming left V 4 bases short and J 2 bases short, with 18 bases between. CDR1 and CDR2 from the germline V gene are SGHNT and YYREEE (reference sequence). The CDR3 loop spans 16 amino acids. This CDR3 is CASSGGAGQPQETQYF. CDR3 DNA: TGTGCCAGCAGCGGGGGGGCTGGACAGCCACAAGAGACCCAGTACTTC.

This chain connects TRBV28 to TRBJ1-4; D remains unclear. The CDR3 loop spans 15 amino acids. Per the germline V gene, CDR1 is MDHEN and CDR2 is SYDVKM. V shed 4 bases and J shed 2 bases, with 11 bases lying between them. CDR3 sequence (DNA): TGTGCCAGCAGTTCGCGGGCGGAGACTAATGAAAAACTGTTTTTT. Residues: CASSSRAETNEKLFF.

The chain links TRBV29-1 to TRBJ2-7; D is unresolved. This CDR3 is built from 12 residues. Germline assignment: CDR1 SQVTM and CDR2 ANQGSEA. V was pared by 1 base and J by 1 base, with 5 bases between. The CDR3 spells CSVEGRSYEQYF. CDR3 bases: TGCAGCGTTGAAGGGCGGTCCTACGAGCAGTACTTC.

This chain links TRBV29-1 with TRBJ2-1, with D maybe TRBD2 (5 bases). The CDR3 runs to 16 residues. The V gene's germline CDR1 is SQVTM and CDR2 ANQGSEA. With 7 bases removed from V and 8 bases from J, the gap between germline ends came to 27 bases. This CDR3 reads CSELKIGVSAGDEQFF. CDR3 bases: TGCAGCGAATTGAAGATTGGGGTTTCTGCGGGCGATGAGCAGTTCTTC.

The chain uses TRBV11-2 and TRBJ2-5; 8 nucleotides match TRBD2. V lost 3 bases and J lost 2; bases outside the gene matches: 5. The CDR3 has 15 residues. Per the germline V gene, CDR1 is SGHAT and CDR2 is FQNNGV. For the CDR3, the DNA is TGTGCCAGCAGCTTTACGGGAGGGTCGCAAGAGACCCAGTACTTC. This encodes CASSFTGGSQETQYF. Full variable domain (rest looked up from reference TRBV11-2 and TRBJ2-5): EAGVAQSPRYKIIEKRQSVAFWCNPISGHATLYWYQQILGQGPKLLIQFQNNGVVDDSQLPKDRFSAERLKGVDSTLKIQPAKLEDSAVYLCASSFTGGSQETQYFGPGTRLLVL.

For the CDR3, the DNA is TGCGCCAGCAGCCAAGATGGCACAGGGGGCACCGGGGAGCTGTTTTTT. Protein sequence: CASSQDGTGGTGELFF. V and J are TRBV4-3 and TRBJ2-2; TRBD1 matches 8 bases. Germline trimming cut 0 bases from V and 4 bases from J; bases unmatched to any gene: 4. The germline V gene has CDR1 LGHNA and CDR2 YSLEER. CDR3 length: 16 amino acids.

This rearrangement joins TRBV7-9 to TRBJ1-4; D might be TRBD1 (5 bases). The CDR3 is 18 amino acids. Trimming shortened V by 0 bases and J by 0 bases, and 14 bases separated the two germline ends. The germline V gene encodes CDR1 SEHNR and CDR2 FQNEAQ (reference sequence). The CDR3 nucleotides are TGTGCCAGCAGCTTAGCGGGGGGACCGGGGACAACTAATGAAAAACTGTTTTTT. Protein sequence: CASSLAGGPGTTNEKLFF.

DNA for the CDR3: TGTGCCAGCAGTTACGATCGCCAGGGGGCTGGCGGCTACACCTTC. Translated: CASSYDRQGAGGYTF. This chain connects TRBV6-5 to TRBJ1-2, with 8 bases fitting TRBD1. This CDR3 spans 15 amino acids. After removal of 2 bases from V and 8 bases from J, the junction contained 10 bases not matched to a gene. Looked up from germline, CDR1 is MNHEY and CDR2 is SVGAGI.